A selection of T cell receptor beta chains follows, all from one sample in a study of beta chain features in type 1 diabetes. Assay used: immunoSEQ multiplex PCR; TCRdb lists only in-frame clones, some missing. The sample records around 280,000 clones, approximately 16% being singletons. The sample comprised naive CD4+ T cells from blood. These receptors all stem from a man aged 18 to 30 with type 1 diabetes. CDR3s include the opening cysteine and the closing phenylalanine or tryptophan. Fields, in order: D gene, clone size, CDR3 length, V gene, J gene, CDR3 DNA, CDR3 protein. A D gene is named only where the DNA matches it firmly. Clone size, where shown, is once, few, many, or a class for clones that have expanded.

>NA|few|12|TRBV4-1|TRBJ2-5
TGCGCCAGCAGCCAAGTAGGCGGGACCCAGTACTTC
CASSQVGGTQYF
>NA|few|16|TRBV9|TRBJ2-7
TGTGCCAGCAGCGTGCTTGGGGGCGCCTTCATTAGCGAGCAGTACTTC
CASSVLGGAFISEQYF
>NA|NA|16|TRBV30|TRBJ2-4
TGTGCCTGGAGTGTATTTCTGGGGGCGCCTAAGAACATTCAGTACTTC
CAWSVFLGAPKNIQYF
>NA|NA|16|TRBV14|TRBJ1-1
TGTGCCAGCAGCCAAGGAGGCGGGGGCCCGAACACTGAAGCTTTCTTT
CASSQGGGGPNTEAFF
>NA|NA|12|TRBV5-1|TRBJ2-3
TGCGCCAGCAGCTTGGAGCGGAATACGCAGTATTTT
CASSLERNTQYF
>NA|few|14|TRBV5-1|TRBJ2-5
TGCGCCAGCAGCTTTCAGGGGCTGATAGAGACCCAGTACTTC
CASSFQGLIETQYF
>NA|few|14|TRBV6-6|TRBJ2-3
TGTGCCAGCAGTCCTAGCCTCAGCACAGATACGCAGTATTTT
CASSPSLSTDTQYF
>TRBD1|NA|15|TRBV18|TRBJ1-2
TGTGCCAGCTCACCAGTTCCCGGGACAGGGGATGGCTACACCTTC
CASSPVPGTGDGYTF
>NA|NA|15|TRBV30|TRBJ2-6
TGTGCCTGGAGTGTCGGGGTATCTGGGGCCAACGTCCTGACTTTC
CAWSVGVSGANVLTF
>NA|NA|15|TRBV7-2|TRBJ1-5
TGTGCCAGCAGCTTAGTAGATGGGGGCGGTCAGCCCCAGCATTTT
CASSLVDGGGQPQHF
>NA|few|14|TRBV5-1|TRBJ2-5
TGCGCCAGCAGCTTGTCGGGAGAGCGAGAGACCCAGTACTTC
CASSLSGERETQYF
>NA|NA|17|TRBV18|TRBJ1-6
TGTGCCAGCTCACCTCTCCCTACAGGGAATCATAATTCACCCCTCCACTTT
CASSPLPTGNHNSPLHF
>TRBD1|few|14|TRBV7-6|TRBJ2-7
TGTGCCAGCAGCGCACGGACAGGACCTGGCGAGCAGTACTTC
CASSARTGPGEQYF
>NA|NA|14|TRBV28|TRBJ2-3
TGTGCCAGCAGCCCAGGGTCAAACCTAGGGGGGCAGTATTTT
CASSPGSNLGGQYF
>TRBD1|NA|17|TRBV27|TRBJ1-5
TGTGCCAGCAAACCCAAATACAGGGGCACAAGCAATCAGCCCCAGCATTTT
CASKPKYRGTSNQPQHF
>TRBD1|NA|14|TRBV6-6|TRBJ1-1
TGTGCCAGCAGCAAGGGACAGGGAGGCTCTGAAGCTTTCTTT
CASSKGQGGSEAFF
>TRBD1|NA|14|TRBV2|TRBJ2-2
TGTGCCAGCAGTGTCGGGACAGTTACCGGGGAGCTGTTTTTT
CASSVGTVTGELFF
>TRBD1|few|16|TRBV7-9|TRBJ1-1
TGTGCCAGCAGCTTGGGCCGACAGGGTGCAGACACTGAAGCTTTCTTT
CASSLGRQGADTEAFF
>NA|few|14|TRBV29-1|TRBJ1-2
TGCAGCGGTGAAACGTTCAGGGAATCGGGCGGCTACACCTTC
CSGETFRESGGYTF
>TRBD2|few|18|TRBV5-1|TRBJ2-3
TGCGCCAGCAGCTCTGAACCGAAAGCGGGAACTAGCACAGATACGCAGTATTTT
CASSSEPKAGTSTDTQYF
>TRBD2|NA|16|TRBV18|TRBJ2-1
TGTGCCAGCTCACCACGGGATAGCGGGCCGGCGGATGAGCAGTTCTTC
CASSPRDSGPADEQFF
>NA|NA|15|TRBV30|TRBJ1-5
TGTGCCTGGAGTGTCGGGGGGACTCAAGGTCAGCCCCAGCATTTT
CAWSVGGTQGQPQHF
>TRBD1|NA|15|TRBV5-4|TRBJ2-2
TGTGCCAGCAGGAAGGGGGCCCCGAACACCGGGGAGCTGTTTTTT
CASRKGAPNTGELFF
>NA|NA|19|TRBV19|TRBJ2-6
TGTGCCAGTAGTATAGTTCCGGCAGGCCTCCTCTCTGGGGCCAACGTCCTGACTTTC
CASSIVPAGLLSGANVLTF
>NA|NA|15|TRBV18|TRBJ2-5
TGTGCCAGCTCACCACCGAGCAGGGGACAAGAGACCCAGTACTTC
CASSPPSRGQETQYF
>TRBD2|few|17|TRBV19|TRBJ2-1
TGTGCCAGTAGTACCCCGGGGGGTGGAGCGTGGCGCAATGAGCAGTTCTTC
CASSTPGGGAWRNEQFF
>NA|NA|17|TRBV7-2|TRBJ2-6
TGTGCCAGCAGCTTTAGGCCCGGAGGATCTGGGGCCAACGTCCTGACTTTC
CASSFRPGGSGANVLTF
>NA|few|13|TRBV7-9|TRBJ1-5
TGTGCCAGCAGCGCCACCAGGGATCAGCCCCAGCATTTT
CASSATRDQPQHF
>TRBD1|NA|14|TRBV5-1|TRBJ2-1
TGCGCCAGCAGCTTCACAGGGGGGTGGAATGAGCAGTTCTTC
CASSFTGGWNEQFF
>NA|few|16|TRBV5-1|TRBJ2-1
TGCGCCAGCAGCTCTACGGGAGGCCCCGGGGGCGATGAGCAGTTCTTC
CASSSTGGPGGDEQFF
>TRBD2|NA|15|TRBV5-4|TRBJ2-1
TGTGCCAGCAGCTTGACTAGCGGGAGGGCGGGCGAGCAGTTCTTC
CASSLTSGRAGEQFF
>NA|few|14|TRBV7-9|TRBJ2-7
TGTGCCAGCAGCTTAGATAACACCAAATACGAGCAGTACTTC
CASSLDNTKYEQYF
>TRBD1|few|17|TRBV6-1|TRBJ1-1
TGTGCCAGCAGTGTCCTCCTCGCCCGGACAGGGCACACTGAAGCTTTCTTT
CASSVLLARTGHTEAFF
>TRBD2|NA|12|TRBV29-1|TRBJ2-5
TGCAGCGTTGGAGCGGGGGTGGTTTCCCAGTACTTC
CSVGAGVVSQYF
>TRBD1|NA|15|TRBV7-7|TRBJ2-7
TGTGCCAGCAGCCTTACAACCGGGACAGGAGCTGAGCAGTACTTC
CASSLTTGTGAEQYF
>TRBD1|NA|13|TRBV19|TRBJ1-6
TGTGCCAGGGGACAGGCCTATAATTCACCCCTCCACTTT
CARGQAYNSPLHF
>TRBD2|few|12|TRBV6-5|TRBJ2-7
TGTGCCAGCAGTCAGGGAGGGTACGAGCAGTACTTC
CASSQGGYEQYF
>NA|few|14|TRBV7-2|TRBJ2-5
TGTGCCAGCAGCGCCTCAGGGATCCTTGAGACCCAGTACTTC
CASSASGILETQYF
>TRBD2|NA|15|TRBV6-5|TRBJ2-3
TGTGCCAGCAGTTACGCGCGACTAGCGGGAGATACGCAGTATTTT
CASSYARLAGDTQYF
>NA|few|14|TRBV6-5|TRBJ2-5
TGTGCCAGCAGCCGCCGGGACTCCGAAGAGACCCAGTACTTC
CASSRRDSEETQYF
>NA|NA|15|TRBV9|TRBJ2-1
TGTGCCAGCAGCCGTGGCCCTAGCTCCTACAATGAGCAGTTCTTC
CASSRGPSSYNEQFF
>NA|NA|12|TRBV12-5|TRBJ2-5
TGTGCTAGTGGTTTAGGGTCCCGGGAGCAGTACTTC
CASGLGSREQYF
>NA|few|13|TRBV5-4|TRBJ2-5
TGTGCCAGCAGCGCGTATAGGGAGGAGACCCAGTACTTC
CASSAYREETQYF
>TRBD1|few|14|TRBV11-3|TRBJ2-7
TGTGCCAGCAGCTTACACCCACAGGGGTACGAGCAGTACTTC
CASSLHPQGYEQYF
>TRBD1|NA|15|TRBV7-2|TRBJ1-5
TGTGCCAGCAGCTTAGGGACAGGGTTCTGGCAGCCCCAGCATTTT
CASSLGTGFWQPQHF
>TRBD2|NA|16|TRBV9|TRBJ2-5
TGTGCCAGCAGCGTGGGAGGGACCGGGGCTAGTTCGGCCCAGTACTTC
CASSVGGTGASSAQYF
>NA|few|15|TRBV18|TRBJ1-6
TGTGCCAGCTCCCTCCAACAGGGTGAGAATTCACCCCTCCACTTT
CASSLQQGENSPLHF
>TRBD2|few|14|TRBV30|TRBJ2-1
TGTGCCTGGAGTCGGGGGACTAGGGTTCCTGAGCAGTTCTTC
CAWSRGTRVPEQFF
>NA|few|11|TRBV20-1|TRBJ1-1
TGCAGTGCGGGAGGTTTCACTGAAGCTTTCTTT
CSAGGFTEAFF
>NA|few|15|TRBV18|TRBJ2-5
TGTGCCAGCTCACCACCTCAGGACTTCCAAGAGACCCAGTACTTC
CASSPPQDFQETQYF
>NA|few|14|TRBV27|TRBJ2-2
TGTGCCAGCCGCAACTCCGCGAACACCGGGGAGCTGTTTTTT
CASRNSANTGELFF
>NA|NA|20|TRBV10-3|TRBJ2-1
TGTGCCATCAGTGAGGGATTAGGACAGATCGGGACATACTCCTACAATGAGCAGTTCTTC
CAISEGLGQIGTYSYNEQFF
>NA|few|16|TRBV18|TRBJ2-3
TGTGCCAGCTCACGCACCGCGGCGGGGCTCACAGATACGCAGTATTTT
CASSRTAAGLTDTQYF
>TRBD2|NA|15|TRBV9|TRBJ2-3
TGTGCCAGCAGCGTAGATAGCGGGGGATCAGATACGCAGTATTTT
CASSVDSGGSDTQYF